These 3 T cell receptor beta chains came from one sample sequenced in a study of regulatory T cells in long-lasting Graves disease. Library construction for TCR beta used iRepertoire HTBI primers and Arm-PCR of CDR3 regions. TCRdb used MiXCR to reprocess the multiplex PCR reads, holding one entry per CDR3 protein. The sample records hundreds of thousands of distinct CDR3 sequences, over 15% being singletons. Time point denoted: newly diagnosed GD, antithyroid drugs for less than 3 months. After RNA was extracted from PBMCs, the TCR library was made from it. The same data also went into a second study, on T cells in Graves' hyperthyroidism and ophthalmopathy.

The sequenced sample was peripheral blood mononuclear cells (PBMCs), obtained at new diagnosis, from a patient treated with antithyroid drugs. The receptors here all came from a man aged 35 to 55 with Graves disease.

In this sample, this clonotype turned up many times. The rearrangement links TRBV28 to TRBJ2-6; D is ambiguous. The V gene's germline CDR1 is MDHEN and CDR2 SYDVKM. The V gene lost 9 bases and the J gene lost 0 bases, with 15 bases spanning the gap. This CDR3 is 16 amino acids long. The CDR3 here is CASNGQVISGANVLTF. CDR3 DNA sequence: TGTGCCAGTAACGGGCAGGTCATCTCTGGGGCCAACGTCCTGACTTTC.

There are a few counts of this clonotype. The chain links TRBV19 to TRBJ2-1; D is uncertain. The CDR3 length is 12 residues. Germline values: CDR1 LNHDA, CDR2 SQIVND (reference sequence). The V gene lost 3 bases and the J gene lost 12 bases, with 12 bases spanning the gap. In nucleotides, the CDR3 is TGTGCCAGTAGTATGCCTGGGTTCGGGCAGTTCTTC. It translates to CASSMPGFGQFF.

Many counts were recorded for this clonotype. The gene calls are TRBV30 and TRBJ2-1, with D hard to call. Germline-derived CDR1 and CDR2 are GTSNPN and SVGIG (reference sequence). This CDR3 is 12 amino acids long. With 3 bases removed from V and 7 bases from J, the gap between germline ends came to 10 bases. CDR3 nucleotides: TGTGCCTGGAGAACTACCACTAATGAGCAGTTCTTC. Translated: CAWRTTTNEQFF.